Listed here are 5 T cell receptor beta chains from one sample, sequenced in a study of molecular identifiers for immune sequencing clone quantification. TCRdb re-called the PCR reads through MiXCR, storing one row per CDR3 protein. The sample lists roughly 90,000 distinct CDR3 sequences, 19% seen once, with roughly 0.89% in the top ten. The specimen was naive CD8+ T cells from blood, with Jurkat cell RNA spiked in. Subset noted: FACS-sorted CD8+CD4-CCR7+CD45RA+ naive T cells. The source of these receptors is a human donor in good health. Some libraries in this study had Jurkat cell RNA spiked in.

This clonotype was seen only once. Written as DNA, the CDR3 is TGTGCCAGCAGCTCTCTAGCGGGGCCCCTTCCCGCAGATACGCAGTATTTT. Translated, it gives CASSSLAGPLPADTQYF. The rearrangement links TRBV9 to TRBJ2-3, with 9 bases fitting TRBD2. V lost 4 bases, J lost 4 bases, and 13 bases stayed unmatched. Germline V gene lookup returns CDR1 SGDLS and CDR2 YYNGEE. The CDR3 extends over 17 amino acids.

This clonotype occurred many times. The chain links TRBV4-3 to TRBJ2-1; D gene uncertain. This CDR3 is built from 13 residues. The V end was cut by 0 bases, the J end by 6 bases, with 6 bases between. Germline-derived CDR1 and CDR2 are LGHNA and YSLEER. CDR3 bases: TGCGCCAGCAGCCAAGATCGGGTCAATGAGCAGTTCTTC. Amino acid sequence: CASSQDRVNEQFF.

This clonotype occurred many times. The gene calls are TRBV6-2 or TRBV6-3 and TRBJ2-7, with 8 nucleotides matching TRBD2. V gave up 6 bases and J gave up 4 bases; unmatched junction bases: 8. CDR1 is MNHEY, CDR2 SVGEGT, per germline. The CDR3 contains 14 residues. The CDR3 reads CASSKGAGVYEQYF. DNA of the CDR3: TGTGCCAGCAGCAAGGGAGCGGGAGTGTACGAGCAGTACTTC.

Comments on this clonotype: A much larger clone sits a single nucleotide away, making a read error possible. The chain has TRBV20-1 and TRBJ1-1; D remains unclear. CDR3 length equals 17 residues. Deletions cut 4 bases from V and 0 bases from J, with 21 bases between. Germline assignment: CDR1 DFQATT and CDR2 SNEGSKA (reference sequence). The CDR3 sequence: CSANSFKRRLMNTEAFF. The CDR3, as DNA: TGCAGTGCTAATTCGTTTAAGCGACGCCTCATGAACACTGAAGCTTTCTTT.

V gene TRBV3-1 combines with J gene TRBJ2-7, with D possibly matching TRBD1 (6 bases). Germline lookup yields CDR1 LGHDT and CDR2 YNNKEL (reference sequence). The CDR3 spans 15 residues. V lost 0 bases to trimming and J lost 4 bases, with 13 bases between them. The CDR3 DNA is TGTGCCAGCAGCCAAGAAGGACAGAGCAGGTACGAGCAGTACTTC. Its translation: CASSQEGQSRYEQYF.